This is a list of T cell receptor beta chains from one sample in a study of blood T cell repertoires in COVID-19. Data came from immunoSEQ multiplex PCR; TCRdb stores just in-frame clones and leaves some out. The repertoire holds 150,000 to 200,000 clones, with 88% as singletons. Sequencing was done on a sample of PBMCs or T cells enriched from blood (not recorded which). These receptors all come from a young woman who had recovered from COVID-19. Both conserved end residues are part of each CDR3. D genes are given only for firm matches. Size is omitted from some rows. Given values are once, few, many or a class for expanded clones.

V gene	J gene	D gene	clone size	CDR3 DNA	CDR3 protein
TRBV30	TRBJ2-3	TRBD1	few	TGTGCCTCCCCCAGCATACGAACAGGGGAGAGGACAGATACGCAGTATTTT	CASPSIRTGERTDTQYF
TRBV5-1	TRBJ2-3	NA	NA	TGCGCCAGCAGCTTGGACAGGATTAACACAGATACGCAGTATTTT	CASSLDRINTDTQYF
TRBV3-1/TRBV3-2	TRBJ1-1	NA	NA	TGTGCCAGCAGCCAGCAAAGGAGGGAACCTTTCTTT	CASSQQRREPFF
TRBV10-1	TRBJ1-5	NA	NA	TGCGCCAGCAGTGTATCAGGGAATCAGCCCCAGCATTTT	CASSVSGNQPQHF
TRBV5-6	TRBJ2-7	TRBD2	few	TGTGCCAGCAGCGGAGGACTAGCGGGACTTTACGAGCAGTACTTC	CASSGGLAGLYEQYF
TRBV6-5	TRBJ1-2	NA	NA	TGTGCCAGCAGGGTCATCGTTGAGAATGGCTACACCTTC	CASRVIVENGYTF
TRBV7-2	TRBJ1-2	TRBD1	NA	TGTGCCAGCAGCTTAGCCGGGACAGGGTATGGCTACACCTTC	CASSLAGTGYGYTF
TRBV27	TRBJ2-2	TRBD1	NA	TGTGCCAGCAGTTCCGGGACAGGGGGGGCCGGGGAGCTGTTTTTT	CASSSGTGGAGELFF
TRBV9	TRBJ1-1	TRBD1	NA	TGTGCCAGCAGCCTGGGGCCACCGGACAGGGACCTTTTGGTGGACACTGAAGCTTTCTTT	CASSLGPPDRDLLVDTEAFF
TRBV7-3	TRBJ2-2	NA	NA	TGTGCCAGCAGCTTAATACAGTCCACCGGGGAGCTGTTTTTT	CASSLIQSTGELFF
TRBV4-2	TRBJ1-5	TRBD1	NA	TGTGCCAGCAGAGGAGGCCACAGGGGACATCAGCCCCAGCATTTT	CASRGGHRGHQPQHF
TRBV6-4	TRBJ1-2	NA	NA	TGTGCCAGCAAAAAGGGAGACCCTGCCTTC	CASKKGDPAF
TRBV9	TRBJ2-3	TRBD1	NA	TGTGCCATCAGCGTAGGTTTCCGGGACAGGCAACTAAAGGGGATCTACACAGATACGCAGTATTTT	CAISVGFRDRQLKGIYTDTQYF
TRBV2	TRBJ2-1	NA	NA	TGTGCCAGCAGTGGGCTCAATGAGCAGTTCTTC	CASSGLNEQFF
TRBV27	TRBJ1-5	TRBD1	NA	TGTGCCAGCAGTAGGGGACAGCCATATCAGCCCCAGCATTTT	CASSRGQPYQPQHF
TRBV27	TRBJ1-3	NA	NA	TGTGCCAGCAGTTATCAACGGGACACGCTCTCTGGAAACACCATATATTTT	CASSYQRDTLSGNTIYF
TRBV5-1	TRBJ1-2	NA	NA	TGCGCCAGCAGCCCAAACCGGGTCCCCAAGGGCCTAGCGGGCTACACCTTC	CASSPNRVPKGLAGYTF
TRBV19	TRBJ2-7	NA	NA	TGTGCCAGTAGCCAGGGCAGCTCCTACGAGCAGTACTTC	CASSQGSSYEQYF
TRBV5-1	TRBJ1-1	NA	NA	TGCGCCAGCAGCCGTCCGGGGAACACTGAAGCTTTCTTT	CASSRPGNTEAFF
TRBV5-4	TRBJ2-7	NA	NA	TGTGCCAGCAGCTTACATAGCGGAGCCTACGAGCAGTACTTC	CASSLHSGAYEQYF
TRBV5-6	TRBJ1-2	NA	once	TGTGCCAGCAGCTTGGCGGGCTATGGCTACACCTTC	CASSLAGYGYTF
TRBV5-1	TRBJ2-1	TRBD2	NA	TGCGCCAGCAGCTCTAGGCCGGGACTAGCGGGGGGGCAATCCTACAATGAGCAGTTCTTC	CASSSRPGLAGGQSYNEQFF
TRBV15	TRBJ2-7	TRBD1	NA	TGTGCCACCAGCAGAGAGACAGGGGAGATTGGCGAGCAGTACTTC	CATSRETGEIGEQYF
TRBV5-1	TRBJ2-7	NA	NA	TGCGCCAGCAGCTTGACAGGGAAAGAGCAGTACTTC	CASSLTGKEQYF